These 27 T cell receptor beta chains originate from one sample sequenced in a study of blood T cell repertoires in COVID-19. TCRdb's table, derived via immunoSEQ multiplex PCR, lists solely in-frame clones and lacks some. The sample shows some 75,000 clones, approximately 86% of them seen only once. Sequences were obtained from peripheral blood. These receptors were taken from a man aged 80 or over with COVID-19, enrolled during active disease.

The chain has TRBV3-1 (or the pseudogene TRBV3-2) and TRBJ1-3, with unresolved D. CDR3 length equals 13 residues. Germline assignment: CDR1 LGHDT and CDR2 YNNKEL (reference sequence). V was cut by 5 bases and J by 6 bases, with 11 bases left in between. CDR3 coding DNA: TGTGCCAGCAGCTCAAGATCGGTAAACACCATATATTTT. Its protein is CASSSRSVNTIYF.

This clone turned up a few times. The genes are TRBV27 and TRBJ1-6, with 9 nucleotides matching TRBD1. V lost 6 bases and J lost 1; bases outside the gene matches: 10. Germline V gene data show CDR1 as MNHEY and CDR2 as SMNVEV (reference sequence). This CDR3 spans 18 amino acids. Here the CDR3 DNA reads TGTGCCAGCAGCCAACAGGGGGCCCGGGTGTCCTATAATTCACCCCTCCACTTT. Amino acid sequence: CASSQQGARVSYNSPLHF.

In DNA form, the CDR3 reads TGTGCCAGCCAGGTCGGCAGGGTTCCTTTTGGCAATCAGCCCCAGCATTTT. It specifies CASQVGRVPFGNQPQHF. This sequence joins TRBV7-8 and TRBJ1-5; maybe TRBD1 (5 bases). The V end lost 8 bases, the J end lost 2 bases, and 22 bases lay between the germline ends. CDR1 is SGHVS and CDR2 is FQNEAQ in the germline V gene. The CDR3 sequence is 17 residues long.

The rearrangement joins TRBV2 to TRBJ1-6; D gene unclear. The CDR3 is made up of 11 amino acids. With 3 bases removed from V and 12 bases from J, the gap between germline ends came to 6 bases. Germline V gives CDR1 SNHLY, CDR2 FYNNEI. The CDR3, as DNA: TGTGCCAGCAGTGAGCAGGAACCCCTCCACTTT. Its translation: CASSEQEPLHF.

This clone was seen a single time. The chain uses TRBV11-3 and TRBJ2-2, with TRBD1 matching 9 bases. CDR1 SGHNT and CDR2 YENEEA come from the germline V gene. The V and J ends lost 4 bases and 3 bases, in that order; junction bases with no gene match: 3. The CDR3 consists of 15 residues. CDR3 bases: TGTGCCAGCAGCTCGGGACAGGGCGACACCGGGGAGCTGTTTTTT. This translates into CASSSGQGDTGELFF.

The chain links TRBV27 to TRBJ1-2; unclear D gene. Germline V CDR1 and CDR2: MNHEY, SMNVEV (reference sequence). CDR3 size: 15 residues. V was cut by 2 bases and J by 0 bases, with 10 bases left in between. The CDR3 DNA follows: TGTGCCAGCAGTTTAAGCGGTCAGACTAACTATGGCTACACCTTC. Its translation is CASSLSGQTNYGYTF.

The chain links TRBV7-3 to TRBJ1-3, with 7 bases identical to TRBD1. The CDR3 is 14 amino acids. Unmatched junction bases numbered 3, after V lost 5 bases and J lost 2 bases. The germline V gene encodes CDR1 SGHTA and CDR2 FQGTGA. The DNA for the CDR3 is TGTGCCAGCAGCCCGACAGGGACTGGAAACACCATATATTTT. Its translation is CASSPTGTGNTIYF.

The CDR3: CASSLAGTEGKKLFF. The CDR3 bases are TGTGCCAGCAGTTTGGCCGGGACAGAGGGGAAAAAACTGTTTTTT. The chain recombines TRBV28 with TRBJ1-4, with 7 bases lining up with TRBD1. Trimming cost V 3 bases and J 9 bases; bases outside gene matches: 10. The germline CDR1 and CDR2 sequences are MDHEN and SYDVKM. The CDR3 is 15 amino acids.

The chain uses TRBV7-9 and TRBJ2-1; 13 bases map to TRBD2. Germline trimming cut 2 bases from V and 5 bases from J; bases unmatched to any gene: 6. The V gene's germline CDR1 is SEHNR and CDR2 FQNEAQ (reference sequence). The CDR3 runs 17 residues. The CDR3 region has the DNA TGTGCCAGCAGCTTACTTCGGACTAGCGGGGGTAACAATGAGCAGTTCTTC. Protein product: CASSLLRTSGGNNEQFF.

This chain connects TRBV6-5 to TRBJ1-2, with 7 bases aligning to TRBD1. Trimming took 6 bases from V and 1 from J; bases not matched to a gene: 5. This CDR3 has 14 residues. Germline CDR1 and CDR2: MNHEY and SVGAGI. The CDR3 region is CASSRDSSNYGYTF. In nucleotides, the CDR3 is TGTGCCAGCAGCCGGGACAGCAGTAACTATGGCTACACCTTC.

V usage is TRBV20-1 and J usage is TRBJ2-1; TRBD2 agrees at 12 bases. The CDR3 consists of 15 residues. With V trimmed by 3 bases and J by 5 bases, 5 bases remained unmatched. The germline gives CDR1 DFQATT, CDR2 SNEGSKA (reference sequence). CDR3 coding DNA: TGCAGTGCTAGTCAACTAGCGGGGGGCAACAATGAGCAGTTCTTC. Translating it yields CSASQLAGGNNEQFF.

The V gene is TRBV7-6, the J gene TRBJ2-3, with 13 nucleotides matching TRBD2. V lost 1 base, J lost 0 bases, and 4 bases stayed unmatched. The CDR3 is 18 amino acids. Germline V gene data show CDR1 as SGHVS and CDR2 as FNYEAQ. The CDR3: CASSLVPGLAGSTDTQYF. The CDR3 DNA reads TGTGCCAGCAGCTTAGTCCCGGGACTAGCGGGGAGCACAGATACGCAGTATTTT.

The rearrangement uses TRBV7-3 and TRBJ2-3, with TRBD2 as a possible D gene (6 bases). The CDR3 runs 14 residues. Per germline, CDR1 SGHTA and CDR2 FQGTGA. The ends were cut back, 2 bases at V and 7 bases at J, with 13 bases in the middle. The DNA of the CDR3 is TGTGCCAGCAGCTTATCAGGAGGGTCTCATACGCAGTATTTT. Encoded protein: CASSLSGGSHTQYF.

This chain uses TRBV7-7 with TRBJ2-1; no clear D gene. V gave up 0 bases and J gave up 5 bases, with 11 bases separating them. The CDR3 has 15 residues. CDR1 is SSHAT, CDR2 FNYEAQ, per germline (reference sequence). This CDR3 reads CASSLASVPNNEQFF. In DNA form, the CDR3 reads TGTGCCAGCAGCTTAGCCAGCGTCCCCAACAATGAGCAGTTCTTC.

V is TRBV19 and J is TRBJ2-5; tentative D call: TRBD2 (5 bases). The CDR3 covers 13 residues. Trimming shortened V by 5 bases and J by 2 bases, and 9 bases separated the two germline ends. Per germline, CDR1 LNHDA and CDR2 SQIVND (reference sequence). For the CDR3, the DNA is TGTGCCAGTAGTGGTGGACTGCAAGAGACCCAGTACTTC. Residues: CASSGGLQETQYF. The full variable domain, rest sourced from reference TRBV19 and TRBJ2-5, is DGGITQSPKYLFRKEGQNVTLSCEQNLNHDAMYWYRQDPGQGLRLIYYSQIVNDFQKGDIAEGYSVSREKKESFPLTVTSAQKNPTAFYLCASSGGLQETQYFGPGTRLLVL.

The J gene is TRBJ1-1, the V gene TRBV4-2; TRBD1 agrees at 7 bases. The CDR3 extends over 15 amino acids. Trimming at V came to 4 bases and at J to 1 base, leaving 6 bases not matched to a gene. Germline-derived CDR1 and CDR2 are LGHNA and YNFKEQ. CDR3 DNA sequence: TGTGCCAGCAGCCGGCACGACAGGGAGAACACTGAAGCTTTCTTT. This codes for CASSRHDRENTEAFF.

The chain carries TRBV12-3 or TRBV12-4 and TRBJ1-1; tentatively, D is TRBD1 (6 bases). The CDR3 length is 13 residues. V lost 6 bases, J lost 11 bases, and 19 bases lay in between. The CDR3 is CASSPEMGAGAFF. The CDR3 DNA is TGTGCCAGCAGCCCAGAGATGGGGGCAGGCGCTTTCTTT.

The rearrangement uses TRBV19 and TRBJ2-5; D gene unclear. The length of the CDR3 is 16 residues. Trimming left V 5 bases short and J 5 bases short, with 21 bases between. The germline gives CDR1 LNHDA, CDR2 SQIVND (reference sequence). CDR3 region: CASSLLLSRKLETQYF. DNA of the CDR3: TGTGCCAGTAGTCTTCTTCTGAGCCGCAAATTGGAGACCCAGTACTTC.

V gene TRBV10-3 combines with J gene TRBJ1-1; no clear D gene. Germline assignment: CDR1 ENHRY and CDR2 SYGVKD. V was clipped by 3 bases and J by 1 base, with 12 bases between them. The length of the CDR3 is 15 residues. The CDR3 sequence is CAISDLLAGNTEAFF. The CDR3 DNA reads as TGTGCCATCAGTGATTTGCTGGCGGGGAACACTGAAGCTTTCTTT.

The chain is built from TRBV28 and TRBJ1-2, with TRBD1 matching 11 bases. Unmatched junction bases numbered 9, after V lost 5 bases and J lost 4 bases. The CDR3 consists of 16 residues. Germline-derived CDR1 and CDR2 are MDHEN and SYDVKM. Here the CDR3 DNA reads TGTGCCAGCAGTACCCGGGACAGGGGGAACCGCTATGGCTACACCTTC. Amino acids: CASSTRDRGNRYGYTF.

This clone was recorded only once. The rearrangement joins TRBV5-5 to TRBJ2-4; weak D call: TRBD1 (6 bases). V was clipped by 4 bases and J by 8 bases, with 16 bases between them. The CDR3 runs 14 residues. The germline gives CDR1 SGHKS, CDR2 YYEKEE (reference sequence). DNA for the CDR3: TGTGCCAGCAGCCCCCAACAGGGCTGGGACATTCAGTACTTC. It translates to CASSPQQGWDIQYF.

V and J are TRBV25-1 and TRBJ2-1; 8 bases are a match to TRBD2. CDR3 length: 15 residues. Germline-derived CDR1 and CDR2 are MGHDK and SYGVNS. The junction had 4 bases not matched to a gene; V was cut back by 2 bases and J by 4 bases. CDR3 bases: TGTGCCAGCAGTGAACCGTCTAGCGGGTACAATGAGCAGTTCTTC. It encodes CASSEPSSGYNEQFF.

This clone was counted only a few times. The chain is built from TRBV6-5 and TRBJ1-3; D is perhaps TRBD1 (5 bases). Germline V gene lookup returns CDR1 MNHEY and CDR2 SVGAGI. The CDR3 loop spans 14 amino acids. V lost 6 bases and J 4 bases, leaving 13 bases between the germline ends. CDR3 residues: CASSLQGEGNTIYF. In DNA form, the CDR3 reads TGTGCCAGCAGCCTTCAGGGTGAAGGAAACACCATATATTTT.

The genes are TRBV5-1 and TRBJ2-2; 9 nucleotides line up with TRBD2. V shed 1 base and J 2 bases; nucleotides not matched to a gene: 3. This CDR3 comprises 16 residues. Germline CDR1 reads SGHRS; CDR2 reads YFSETQ. The CDR3 DNA reads TGCGCCAGCAGCTTGTTAGCGGGGGCTAACACCGGGGAGCTGTTTTTT. The encoded protein is CASSLLAGANTGELFF.

This chain connects TRBV23-1 to TRBJ1-5; tentatively, D is TRBD1 (6 bases). TRBV23-1 is an open reading frame, and its role is uncertain. The CDR3 loop spans 15 amino acids. Trimming pared 7 bases from V and 5 bases from J, leaving 18 bases between. The CDR3 DNA is TGCGCCAGCACCTTCGGCAAGACAGGTGATCAGCCCCAGCATTTT. Its translation is CASTFGKTGDQPQHF.

This clone was seen a few times. The chain joins TRBV3-1 (or the pseudogene TRBV3-2) to TRBJ1-4, with TRBD1 matching 8 bases. The ends lost 4 bases at V and 6 bases at J; junction bases unmatched: 4. Germline assignment: CDR1 LGHDT and CDR2 YNNKEL (reference sequence). The CDR3 contains 14 residues. CDR3 coding DNA: TGTGCCAGCAGCCTACAGGGGGGAGATGAAAAACTGTTTTTT. Protein: CASSLQGGDEKLFF.

The gene calls are TRBV19 and TRBJ1-1; 8 bases are a match to TRBD1. Germline V lookup: CDR1 LNHDA, CDR2 SQIVND (reference sequence). The CDR3 length is 14 residues. Trimming removed 3 bases from V and 0 bases from J; junction bases left unmatched: 0. The CDR3 spells CASSMDRVNTEAFF. As DNA, the CDR3 is TGTGCCAGTAGTATGGACAGGGTGAACACTGAAGCTTTCTTT. Supplemented by reference TRBV19 and TRBJ1-1, the full variable domain reads DGGITQSPKYLFRKEGQNVTLSCEQNLNHDAMYWYRQDPGQGLRLIYYSQIVNDFQKGDIAEGYSVSREKKESFPLTVTSAQKNPTAFYLCASSMDRVNTEAFFGQGTRLTVV.